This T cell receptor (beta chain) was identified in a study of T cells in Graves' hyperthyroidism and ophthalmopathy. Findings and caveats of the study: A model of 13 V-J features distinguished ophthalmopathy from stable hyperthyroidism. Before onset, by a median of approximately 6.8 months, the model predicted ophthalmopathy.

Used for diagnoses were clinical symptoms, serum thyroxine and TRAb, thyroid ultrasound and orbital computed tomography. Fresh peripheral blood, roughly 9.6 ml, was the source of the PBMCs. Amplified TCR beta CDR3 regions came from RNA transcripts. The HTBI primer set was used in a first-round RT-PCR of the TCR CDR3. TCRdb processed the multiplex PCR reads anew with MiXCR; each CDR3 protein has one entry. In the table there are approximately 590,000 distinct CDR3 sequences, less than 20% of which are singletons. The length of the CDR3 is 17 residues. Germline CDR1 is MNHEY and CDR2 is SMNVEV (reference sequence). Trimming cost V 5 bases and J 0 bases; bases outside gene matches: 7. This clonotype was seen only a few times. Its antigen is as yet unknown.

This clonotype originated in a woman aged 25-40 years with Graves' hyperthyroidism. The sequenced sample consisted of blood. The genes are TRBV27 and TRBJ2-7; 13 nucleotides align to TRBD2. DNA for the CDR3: TGTGCCAGCAGTAGGACTAGCGGGAGCCAGAGCTCCTACGAGCAGTACTTC. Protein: CASSRTSGSQSSYEQYF.